This T cell receptor beta chain originates from a study of blood T cells in healthy people across ages. Study-wide points: With age, beta diversity per million T cells declined roughly linearly, significantly by 40. Unsorted PBMCs prevented conclusive naive versus antigen-experienced comparison.

About this clonotype: Its antigen is unknown.

No fewer than 5.5 micrograms of total RNA were isolated from every sample. Using a J-beta primer mix together with a sample-barcoded 5' primer, a second PCR was run for roughly 6 to 12 cycles. A single record per CDR3 protein comes from TCRdb applying MiXCR to the 5' RACE reads. This repertoire shows more than 450,000 distinct CDR3 sequences, about 29% found once; its top ten account for about 3.9%. The CDR3 has 17 residues. The germline CDR1 and CDR2 sequences are SGHTA and FQGNSA. After removal of 1 base from V and 9 bases from J, the junction contained 12 bases not matched to a gene. This same sample was also taken into another study, of T cells of mothers and their children. That publication notes: Overlap in related mother-child pairs always slightly exceeded unrelated pairs, never significantly.

This sequence originates from a boy aged 2-15 years in good health. The rearrangement joins TRBV7-2 to TRBJ2-5; 12 bases fit TRBD2. The sequencing sample was made of blood. CDR3 nucleotides: TGTGCCAGCAGCTTAGGGCCGGGACTAGCGGGCCGTGGGGCCCAGTACTTC. Protein sequence: CASSLGPGLAGRGAQYF.